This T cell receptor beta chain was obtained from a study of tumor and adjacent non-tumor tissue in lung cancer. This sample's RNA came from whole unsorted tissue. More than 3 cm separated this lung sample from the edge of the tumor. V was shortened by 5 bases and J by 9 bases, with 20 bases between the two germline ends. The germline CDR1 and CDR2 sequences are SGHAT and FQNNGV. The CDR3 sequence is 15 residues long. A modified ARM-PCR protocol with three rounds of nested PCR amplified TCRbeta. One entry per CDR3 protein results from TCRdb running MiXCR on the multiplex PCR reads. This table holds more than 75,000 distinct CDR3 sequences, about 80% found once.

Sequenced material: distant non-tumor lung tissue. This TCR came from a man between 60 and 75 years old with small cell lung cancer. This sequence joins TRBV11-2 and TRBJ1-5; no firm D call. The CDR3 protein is CASSPRNGPGRPQHF. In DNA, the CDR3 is TGTGCCAGCAGCCCGAGGAACGGCCCTGGACGGCCCCAGCATTTT.